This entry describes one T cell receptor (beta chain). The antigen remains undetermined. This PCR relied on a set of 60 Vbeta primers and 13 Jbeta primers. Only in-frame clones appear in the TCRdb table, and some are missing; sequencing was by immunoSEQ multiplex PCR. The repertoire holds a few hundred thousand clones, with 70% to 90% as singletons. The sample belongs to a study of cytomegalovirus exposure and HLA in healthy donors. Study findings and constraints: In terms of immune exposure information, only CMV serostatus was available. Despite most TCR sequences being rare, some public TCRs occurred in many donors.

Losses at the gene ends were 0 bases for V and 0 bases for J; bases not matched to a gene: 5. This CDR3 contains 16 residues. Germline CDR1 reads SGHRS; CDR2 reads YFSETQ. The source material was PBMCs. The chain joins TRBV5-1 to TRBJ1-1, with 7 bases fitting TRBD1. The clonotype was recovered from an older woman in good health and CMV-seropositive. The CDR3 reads CASSLGGGNMNTEAFF. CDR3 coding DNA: TGCGCCAGCAGCTTGGGAGGGGGCAACATGAACACTGAAGCTTTCTTT.